A single sample is the source of the 24 T cell receptor beta chains below, sequenced in a study of T-cell reconstitution after alpha-beta-depleted transplantation in children. TCRbeta library preparation incorporated unique molecular identifiers. TCRdb redid the calling of the PCR reads with MiXCR, one entry per CDR3 protein. The sample includes about a million distinct CDR3 sequences, about 29% seen only once; the top ten take 28%. Sequenced here: PBMCs, mostly from graft donor cells, sampled 360 days after TCRalphabeta/CD19-depleted stem cell transplant. The receptors were sampled from a boy in the first two years of life who had a stem cell transplant for SCID, so the T cells may come from the graft donor.

This clonotype was observed a handful of times. The chain carries TRBV2 and TRBJ2-3, with 9 nucleotides matching TRBD2. The germline CDR1 and CDR2 sequences are SNHLY and FYNNEI. This CDR3 has 17 residues. Trimming took 5 bases from V and 2 from J; bases not matched to a gene: 11. CDR3 residues: CASSWSGLAGYTDTQYF. The CDR3 DNA is TGTGCCAGCAGTTGGTCGGGGCTAGCGGGGTACACAGATACGCAGTATTTT.

The sample holds a few counts of this clonotype. V gene TRBV20-1 combines with J gene TRBJ2-5; D is unresolved. Trimming pared 7 bases from V and 5 bases from J, leaving 17 bases between. This CDR3 contains 13 residues. Looked up from germline, CDR1 is DFQATT and CDR2 is SNEGSKA (reference sequence). DNA for the CDR3: TGCAGTGTTAGCCACTTCAACGGGGAGACCCAGTACTTC. It encodes CSVSHFNGETQYF.

The genes are TRBV5-6 and TRBJ2-5, with no clear D. Trimming pared 2 bases from V and 0 bases from J, leaving 8 bases between. The CDR3 loop spans 14 amino acids. Germline values: CDR1 SGHDT, CDR2 YYEEEE. The CDR3 protein is CASSLRPHQETQYF. The CDR3 DNA reads as TGTGCCAGCAGCTTACGGCCACACCAAGAGACCCAGTACTTC.

V is TRBV11-1 and J is TRBJ2-1; D is unclear. In germline, CDR1 is SGHAT, CDR2 FQDESV (reference sequence). CDR3 length: 15 amino acids. Trimming shortened V by 5 bases and J by 1 base, and 12 bases separated the two germline ends. The CDR3, as DNA: TGTGCCAGCAGCCAAGACGGTATATCCTACAATGAGCAGTTCTTC. This gives the protein CASSQDGISYNEQFF.

V and J are TRBV11-2 and TRBJ1-6; tentatively, D is TRBD1 (6 bases). Trimming stripped 1 base from V and 5 bases from J, with 9 bases between. The CDR3 is 15 residues long. Germline CDR1 and CDR2: SGHAT and FQNNGV. DNA of the CDR3: TGTGCCAGCAGCTTAGCCAGGGGCCATAATTCACCCCTCCACTTT. Residues: CASSLARGHNSPLHF. Full variable domain (rest looked up from reference TRBV11-2 and TRBJ1-6): EAGVAQSPRYKIIEKRQSVAFWCNPISGHATLYWYQQILGQGPKLLIQFQNNGVVDDSQLPKDRFSAERLKGVDSTLKIQPAKLEDSAVYLCASSLARGHNSPLHFGNGTRLTVT.

This clonotype was detected only a few times. The chain uses TRBV4-2 and TRBJ2-3, with 9 bases aligning to TRBD1. The CDR3 spans 18 residues. The J segment lost 4 bases and the V segment lost 0 bases, leaving 11 bases of the junction unmatched. CDR1 LGHNA and CDR2 YNFKEQ come from the germline V gene. The CDR3, as DNA: TGTGCCAGCAGCCAAGATTCAAGTCGGACAGGGGTTGCAGATACGCAGTATTTT. This sequence encodes CASSQDSSRTGVADTQYF.

This clonotype was picked up a small number of times. The chain links TRBV5-1 to TRBJ2-1, with D possibly TRBD2 on 7 matching bases. From germline, CDR1 is SGHRS and CDR2 YFSETQ. The CDR3 loop spans 17 amino acids. V was pared by 4 bases and J by 0 bases, with 17 bases between. The CDR3 DNA sequence: TGCGCCAGCAGCAGTGGGGGGGCGAAGGGCTCCTACAATGAGCAGTTCTTC. This codes for CASSSGGAKGSYNEQFF. Variable domain in full (rest from reference TRBV5-1 and TRBJ2-1): KAGVTQTPRYLIKTRGQQVTLSCSPISGHRSVSWYQQTPGQGLQFLFEYFSETQRNKGNFPGRFSGRQFSNSRSEMNVSTLELGDSALYLCASSSGGAKGSYNEQFFGPGTRLTVL.

The rearrangement joins TRBV4-1 to TRBJ2-1; D may be TRBD1 or TRBD2 (7 bases each). Trimming took 0 bases from V and 7 from J, leaving 22 bases between them. The CDR3 length is 18 residues. Germline V lookup: CDR1 MGHRA, CDR2 YSYEKL. Here the CDR3 reads CASSQEGQGGRRRNEQFF. CDR3 bases: TGCGCCAGCAGCCAAGAAGGCCAGGGGGGGCGAAGGCGTAATGAGCAGTTCTTC.

This clonotype was counted only a few times. V gene TRBV6-5 combines with J gene TRBJ2-5, with 8 bases matching TRBD1. Trimming removed 5 bases from V and 4 bases from J; junction bases left unmatched: 12. The CDR3 runs to 16 residues. CDR1 is MNHEY, CDR2 SVGAGI, per germline. DNA for the CDR3: TGTGCCAGCAGTGTACCGACAGGGGCCCTTCCAGAGACCCAGTACTTC. Translation: CASSVPTGALPETQYF.

V gene TRBV5-1 combines with J gene TRBJ2-4; possible D gene TRBD2, 5 bases. This CDR3 region has 18 residues. Germline CDR1 is SGHRS and CDR2 is YFSETQ. V was trimmed by 0 bases and J by 6 bases, leaving 22 bases between them. The CDR3 region has the DNA TGCGCCAGCAGCTTGGGCTCCTATCCTGGCAGCGGAGGAAACATTCAGTACTTC. It is translated as CASSLGSYPGSGGNIQYF.

The chain recombines TRBV18 with TRBJ2-5, with D possibly matching TRBD1 (5 bases). Germline loops: CDR1 KGHSH, CDR2 LQKENI. The CDR3 spans 14 residues. V lost 3 bases and J lost 5, with 13 bases in between. The CDR3 is CASSPGQHRETQYF. As DNA, the CDR3 is TGTGCCAGCTCACCCGGACAACACAGGGAGACCCAGTACTTC.

The sample holds a few counts of this clonotype. The chain recombines TRBV15 with TRBJ1-4; D is ambiguous. Trimming shortened V by 0 bases and J by 4 bases, and 9 bases separated the two germline ends. CDR3 length: 15 residues. Germline lookup yields CDR1 LNHNV and CDR2 YYDKDF (reference sequence). The CDR3 DNA reads TGTGCCACCAGCAGAGATGCGGTTGGTAATGAAAAACTGTTTTTT. Its translation is CATSRDAVGNEKLFF.

The V gene is TRBV7-2, the J gene TRBJ2-1, with D perhaps matching TRBD2 (5 bases). Germline V gene lookup returns CDR1 SGHTA and CDR2 FQGNSA. V lost 5 bases and J 13 bases, leaving 12 bases between the germline ends. The CDR3 runs to 11 residues. Written as DNA, the CDR3 is TGTGCCAGCAGCCGGAGCGGAATCCAGTTCTTC. Amino acid sequence: CASSRSGIQFF.

The V and J genes are TRBV28 and TRBJ1-5; 9 bases fit TRBD1. Germline V gene data show CDR1 as MDHEN and CDR2 as SYDVKM. The CDR3 runs 16 residues. Losses at the gene ends were 4 bases for V and 4 bases for J; bases not matched to a gene: 8. Here the CDR3 reads CASSSSTTGGNQPQHF. For the CDR3, the DNA is TGTGCCAGCAGTTCTTCCACGACAGGGGGTAATCAGCCCCAGCATTTT.

The genes are TRBV2 and TRBJ2-2; D call uncertain. V was clipped by 2 bases and J by 6 bases, with 13 bases between them. This CDR3 has 15 residues. Germline CDR1 is SNHLY and CDR2 is FYNNEI. The CDR3 nucleotides are TGTGCCAGCAGTGAATCCGGGCGGAGAGCCGGGGAGCTGTTTTTT. It is translated as CASSESGRRAGELFF.

This clonotype was seen a handful of times. One end of the junction varies from germline; a read error may be responsible. This rearrangement joins TRBV4-1 to TRBJ2-3, with 8 bases fitting TRBD1. Germline V gene data show CDR1 as MGHRA and CDR2 as YSYEKL. The length of the CDR3 is 17 residues. CDR3 amino acids: CASSQAMDRARTDTQYF. The CDR3 DNA follows: TGCGCCAGCAGTCAAGCCATGGACAGGGCACGCACAGATACGCAGTATTTT.

V gene TRBV7-6 combines with J gene TRBJ2-1; no clear D. Trimming took off 2 bases at V and 7 bases at J, with 15 bases between the two ends. CDR1 and CDR2 (germline): SGHVS, FNYEAQ. The CDR3 is 15 residues long. The CDR3 DNA is TGTGCCAGCAGCTTACCCGCCGAACGGTTAAATGAGCAGTTCTTC. It codes for CASSLPAERLNEQFF.

This chain uses TRBV18 with TRBJ2-2, with 7 bases that match TRBD1. From germline, CDR1 is KGHSH and CDR2 LQKENI. This CDR3 has 16 amino acids. The V gene end was trimmed by 5 bases and the J gene end by 1 base; junction bases not matched to a gene: 7. CDR3 coding DNA: TGTGCCAGCTCAAGGTGGGACAGCAAGAACACCGGGGAGCTGTTTTTT. Residues: CASSRWDSKNTGELFF.

The rearrangement joins TRBV29-1 to TRBJ1-4; D is uncertain. CDR3 size: 12 residues. Looked up from germline, CDR1 is SQVTM and CDR2 is ANQGSEA. The V end lost 1 base, the J end lost 8 bases, and 8 bases lay between the germline ends. This CDR3 is CSVEVSREKLFF. CDR3 coding DNA: TGCAGCGTTGAAGTCTCACGGGAAAAACTGTTTTTT. The variable domain in full, completed from reference TRBV29-1 and TRBJ1-4, reads SAVISQKPSRDICQRGTSLTIQCQVDSQVTMMFWYRQQPGQSLTLIATANQGSEATYESGFVIDKFPISRPNLTFSTLTVSNMSPEDSSIYLCSVEVSREKLFFGSGTQLSVL.

This clonotype was detected ten times or more. The V and J genes are TRBV5-1 and TRBJ2-1; 7 positions agree with TRBD1. V lost 1 base to trimming and J lost 2 bases; unmatched junction nucleotides: 9. Germline CDR1 and CDR2: SGHRS and YFSETQ. CDR3 length equals 17 residues. The CDR3 is CASSLRDPGQPYNEQFF. CDR3 DNA sequence: TGCGCCAGCAGCTTGCGCGATCCGGGACAGCCCTACAATGAGCAGTTCTTC.

The rearrangement joins TRBV6-5 to TRBJ2-2; D is perhaps TRBD2 (5 bases). The V end was cut by 5 bases, the J end by 0 bases, with 16 bases between. CDR1 and CDR2 (germline): MNHEY, SVGAGI. This CDR3 region has 17 residues. The CDR3 nucleotides read TGTGCCAGCAGTCACCGGGATCACATAGCGAACACCGGGGAGCTGTTTTTT. It encodes CASSHRDHIANTGELFF.

The CDR3 loop reads CASSQDAGSGYPVGGELFF. The CDR3 DNA is TGCGCCAGCAGCCAAGACGCGGGTAGCGGGTACCCCGTTGGCGGGGAGCTGTTTTTT. The V gene is TRBV4-3, the J gene TRBJ2-2; 7 bases line up with TRBD2. V was clipped by 0 bases and J by 7 bases; unmatched bases: 17. Germline-derived CDR1 and CDR2 are LGHNA and YSLEER. The CDR3 consists of 19 residues.

This clonotype was detected a few times. J is TRBJ2-5 and V is TRBV28; 13 bases agree with TRBD2. Germline loops: CDR1 MDHEN, CDR2 SYDVKM. V trimming: 3 bases; J trimming: 5 bases; junction bases outside the gene matches: 6. The CDR3 is made up of 16 amino acids. The CDR3 loop reads CASSFPQTSGGETQYF. CDR3 bases: TGTGCCAGCAGTTTCCCTCAGACTAGCGGGGGGGAGACCCAGTACTTC.

This clonotype was seen only a few times. The chain combines TRBV28 with TRBJ2-7; the D call may be TRBD1 or TRBD2 (6 bases each). V was trimmed by 2 bases and J by 3 bases, leaving 14 bases between them. The CDR3 covers 15 residues. Germline V gene lookup returns CDR1 MDHEN and CDR2 SYDVKM. CDR3: CASSLAGGLHYEQYF. The DNA for the CDR3 is TGTGCCAGCAGTTTAGCCGGGGGCCTTCACTACGAGCAGTACTTC.